The subject of this entry is one TCR beta chain. Antigen: not known. The source of the sample is a study of PD-1 blockade in classical Hodgkin lymphoma. Regarding the study as a whole: Compared with baseline, CD4+ but not CD8+ TCR diversity had risen significantly by C4D1. According to reports, newly diagnosed patients had lower baseline TCR diversity than healthy donors, and relapsed/refractory patients had lower baseline TCR diversity still.

The CDR3 has 12 residues. CDR1 and CDR2 from the germline V gene are SNHLY and FYNNEI. Trimming left V 1 base short and J 7 bases short, with 5 bases between. Produced via immunoSEQ multiplex PCR; TCRdb's table is partial and in-frame only. The sample consists of about 93,000 clones, 78% of them appearing once. Regarding time point: cycle 4 day 1 (C4D1), after more than 5 weeks of nivolumab. Each patient relapsed following autologous stem cell transplantation, and prior brentuximab vedotin exposure differed. When best responses were assessed, they were complete response, partial response or progressive disease.

The TCR originated in a human donor with classical Hodgkin lymphoma. The chain combines TRBV2 with TRBJ1-5; D is undetermined. The sample in question was peripheral blood mononuclear cells (PBMCs), obtained before the fourth cycle of nivolumab. CDR3 loop: CASSEGSQPQHF. The CDR3 region has the DNA TGTGCCAGCAGTGAAGGGTCACAGCCCCAGCATTTT.